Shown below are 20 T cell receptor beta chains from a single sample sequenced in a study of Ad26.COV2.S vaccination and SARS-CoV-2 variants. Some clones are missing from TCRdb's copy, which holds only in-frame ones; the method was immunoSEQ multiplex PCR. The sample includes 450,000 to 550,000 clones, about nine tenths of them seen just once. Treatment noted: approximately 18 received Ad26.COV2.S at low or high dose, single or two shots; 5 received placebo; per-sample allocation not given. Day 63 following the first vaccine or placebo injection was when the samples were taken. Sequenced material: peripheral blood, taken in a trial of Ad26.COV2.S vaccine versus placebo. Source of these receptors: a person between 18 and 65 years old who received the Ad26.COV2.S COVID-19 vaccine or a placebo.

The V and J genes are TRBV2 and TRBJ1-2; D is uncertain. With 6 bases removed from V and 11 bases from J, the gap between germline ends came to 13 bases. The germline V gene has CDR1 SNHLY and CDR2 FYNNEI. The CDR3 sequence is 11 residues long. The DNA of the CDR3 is TGTGCCAGCAGCCACCCTCCATGGTACACCTTC. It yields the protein CASSHPPWYTF.

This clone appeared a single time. The CDR3 sequence is CASSPLVSGGTSRDIQYF. CDR3 coding DNA: TGTGCCAGCAGCCCATTAGTTTCGGGGGGTACCTCCAGGGACATTCAGTACTTC. The chain employs TRBV7-2 and TRBJ2-4; TRBD2 matches at 7 bases. CDR1 is SGHTA and CDR2 is FQGNSA in the germline V gene. J lost 8 bases, V lost 5 bases, and 21 bases had no gene match. The CDR3 is made up of 18 amino acids.

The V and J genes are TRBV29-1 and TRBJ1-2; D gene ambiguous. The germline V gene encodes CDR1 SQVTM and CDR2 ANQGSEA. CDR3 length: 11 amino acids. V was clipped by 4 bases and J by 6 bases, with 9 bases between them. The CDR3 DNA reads TGCAGCGTTGTGGAGGTCCATGGCTACACCTTC. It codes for CSVVEVHGYTF.

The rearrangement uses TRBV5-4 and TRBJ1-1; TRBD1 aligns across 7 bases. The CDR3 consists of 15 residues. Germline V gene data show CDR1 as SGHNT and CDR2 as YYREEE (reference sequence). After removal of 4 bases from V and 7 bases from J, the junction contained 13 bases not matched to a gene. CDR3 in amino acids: CASSKNQGGLGEAFF. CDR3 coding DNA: TGTGCCAGCAGCAAAAATCAGGGGGGTCTGGGTGAAGCTTTCTTT.

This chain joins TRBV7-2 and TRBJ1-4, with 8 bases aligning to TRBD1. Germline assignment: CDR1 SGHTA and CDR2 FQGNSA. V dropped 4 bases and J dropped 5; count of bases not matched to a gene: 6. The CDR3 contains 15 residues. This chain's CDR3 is CASSYLDRANEKLFF. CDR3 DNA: TGTGCCAGCAGCTACCTGGACAGGGCAAATGAAAAACTGTTTTTT. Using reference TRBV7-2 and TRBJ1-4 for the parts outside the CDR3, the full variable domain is GAGVSQSPSNKVTEKGKDVELRCDPISGHTALYWYRQSLGQGLEFLIYFQGNSAPDKSGLPSDRFSAERTGGSVSTLTIQRTQQEDSAVYLCASSYLDRANEKLFFGSGTQLSVL.

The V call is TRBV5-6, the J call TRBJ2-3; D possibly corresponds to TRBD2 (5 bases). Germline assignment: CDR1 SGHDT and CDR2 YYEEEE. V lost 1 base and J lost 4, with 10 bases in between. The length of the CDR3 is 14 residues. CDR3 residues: CASSLWLAADTQYF. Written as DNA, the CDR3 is TGTGCCAGCAGCTTGTGGCTAGCAGCAGATACGCAGTATTTT.

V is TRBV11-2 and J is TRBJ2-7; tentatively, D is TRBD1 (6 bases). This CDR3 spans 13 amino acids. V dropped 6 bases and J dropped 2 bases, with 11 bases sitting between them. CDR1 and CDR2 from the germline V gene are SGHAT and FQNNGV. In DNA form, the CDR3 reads TGTGCCAGCAGTTGGGGGCCGACCTACGAGCAGTACTTC. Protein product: CASSWGPTYEQYF.

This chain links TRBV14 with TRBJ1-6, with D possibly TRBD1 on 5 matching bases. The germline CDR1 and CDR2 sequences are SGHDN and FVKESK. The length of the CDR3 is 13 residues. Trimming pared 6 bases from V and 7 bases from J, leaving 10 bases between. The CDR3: CASRWGWNSPLHF. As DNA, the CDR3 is TGTGCCAGCAGATGGGGGTGGAATTCACCCCTCCACTTT.

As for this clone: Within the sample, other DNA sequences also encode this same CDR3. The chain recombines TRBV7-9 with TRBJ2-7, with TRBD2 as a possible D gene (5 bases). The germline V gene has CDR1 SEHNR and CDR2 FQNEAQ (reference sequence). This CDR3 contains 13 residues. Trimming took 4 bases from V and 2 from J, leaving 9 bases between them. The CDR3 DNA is TGTGCCAGCAGCTCGGGATCGACCTACGAGCAGTACTTC. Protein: CASSSGSTYEQYF.

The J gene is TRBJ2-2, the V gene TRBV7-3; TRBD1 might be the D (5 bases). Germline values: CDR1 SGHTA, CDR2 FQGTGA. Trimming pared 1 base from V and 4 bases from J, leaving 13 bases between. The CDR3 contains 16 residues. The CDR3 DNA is TGTGCCAGCAGCTTAAGTTTTGCAGGGCGCACCGGGGAGCTGTTTTTT. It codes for CASSLSFAGRTGELFF. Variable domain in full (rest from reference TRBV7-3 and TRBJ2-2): GAGVSQTPSNKVTEKGKYVELRCDPISGHTALYWYRQSLGQGPEFLIYFQGTGAADDSGLPNDRFFAVRPEGSVSTLKIQRTERGDSAVYLCASSLSFAGRTGELFFGEGSRLTVL.

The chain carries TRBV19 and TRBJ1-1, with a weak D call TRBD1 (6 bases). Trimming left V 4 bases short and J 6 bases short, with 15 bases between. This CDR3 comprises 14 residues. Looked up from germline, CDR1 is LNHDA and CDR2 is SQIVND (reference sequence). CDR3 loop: CASSRGPEGAEAFF. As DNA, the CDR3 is TGTGCCAGTAGTAGGGGACCCGAGGGGGCTGAAGCTTTCTTT.

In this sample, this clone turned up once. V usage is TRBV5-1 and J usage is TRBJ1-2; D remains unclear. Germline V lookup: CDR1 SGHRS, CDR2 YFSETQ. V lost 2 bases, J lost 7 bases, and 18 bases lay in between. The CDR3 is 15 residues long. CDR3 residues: CASSLEGELRSGYTF. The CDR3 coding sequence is TGCGCCAGCAGCTTAGAAGGTGAGCTTCGATCTGGCTACACCTTC.

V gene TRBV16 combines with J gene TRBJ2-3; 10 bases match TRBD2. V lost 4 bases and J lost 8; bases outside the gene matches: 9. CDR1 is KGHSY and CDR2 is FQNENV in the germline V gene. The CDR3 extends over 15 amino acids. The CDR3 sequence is CASSPGLANGGTQYF. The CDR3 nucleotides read TGTGCCAGCAGCCCGGGACTAGCGAACGGGGGTACGCAGTATTTT.

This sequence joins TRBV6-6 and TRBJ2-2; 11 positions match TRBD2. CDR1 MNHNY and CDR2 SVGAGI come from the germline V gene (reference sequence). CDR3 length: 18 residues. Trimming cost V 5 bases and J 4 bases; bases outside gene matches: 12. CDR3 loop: CASSRLASGRFGTGELFF. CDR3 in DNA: TGTGCCAGCAGTCGATTGGCTAGCGGGAGGTTCGGCACCGGGGAGCTGTTTTTT.

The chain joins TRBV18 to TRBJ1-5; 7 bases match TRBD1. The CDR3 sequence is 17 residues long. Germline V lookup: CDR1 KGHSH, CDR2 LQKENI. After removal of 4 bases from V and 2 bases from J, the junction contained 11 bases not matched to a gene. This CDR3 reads CASSRGGTGVGNQPQHF. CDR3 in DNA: TGTGCCAGCTCACGAGGGGGCACAGGGGTCGGCAATCAGCCCCAGCATTTT.

The DNA of the CDR3 is TGTGCCAGCAGCTTAAATGCGGACACTGAAGCTTTCTTT. Its protein is CASSLNADTEAFF. The genes are TRBV7-2 and TRBJ1-1; D is undetermined. V was shortened by 2 bases and J by 3 bases, with 7 bases between the two germline ends. CDR3 size: 13 residues. CDR1 and CDR2 (germline): SGHTA, FQGNSA.

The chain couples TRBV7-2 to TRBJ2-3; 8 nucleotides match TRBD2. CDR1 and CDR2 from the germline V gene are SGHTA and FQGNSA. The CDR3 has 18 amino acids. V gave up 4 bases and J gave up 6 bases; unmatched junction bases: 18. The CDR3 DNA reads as TGTGCCAGCAGCTCAATCTTTTCATCGAGCGGGAGCCCCGATACGCAGTATTTT. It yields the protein CASSSIFSSSGSPDTQYF.

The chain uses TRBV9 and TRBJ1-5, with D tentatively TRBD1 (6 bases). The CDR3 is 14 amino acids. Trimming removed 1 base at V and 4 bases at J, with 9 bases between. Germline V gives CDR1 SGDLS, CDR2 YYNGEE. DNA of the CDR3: TGTGCCAGCAGCGTAACAGGGTTGAATCAGCCCCAGCATTTT. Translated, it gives CASSVTGLNQPQHF.

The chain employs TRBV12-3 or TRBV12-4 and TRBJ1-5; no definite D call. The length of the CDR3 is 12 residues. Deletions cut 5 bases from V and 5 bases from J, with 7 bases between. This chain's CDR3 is CASSRWYQPQHF. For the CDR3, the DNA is TGTGCCAGCAGTCGCTGGTATCAGCCCCAGCATTTT.

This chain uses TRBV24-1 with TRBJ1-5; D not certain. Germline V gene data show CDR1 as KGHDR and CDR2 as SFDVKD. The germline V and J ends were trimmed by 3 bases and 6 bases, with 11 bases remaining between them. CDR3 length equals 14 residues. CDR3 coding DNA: TGTGCCACCAGTGATACGTCCATGATTCAGCCCCAGCATTTT. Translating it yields CATSDTSMIQPQHF.